In its sample, the clone carrying this T cell receptor (beta chain) was seen a few times. The antigen is not known. Approximately 2 micrograms of genomic DNA (from cryopreserved PBMCs) were used for TCR beta libraries. Trimming removed 3 bases from V and 2 bases from J, with 9 bases in between. The CDR3 loop spans 14 amino acids. CDR1 and CDR2 from the germline V gene are SGHRS and YFSETQ. This sample stems from a study of cytotoxic CD8 clonotypes in ibrutinib-treated CLL. Study overall: The authors obtained response samples at a median of around 11 months of treatment, range 6 to 36. Overall study results and limits: Progressing and sustained-remission patients had different sampling times.

Sequencing was designed to attain a depth spanning 1 in 200,000 to 1 in 1 million T cells. Assay used: immunoSEQ multiplex PCR; TCRdb lists only in-frame clones, some missing. The table records 20,000 to 30,000 clones, 65% to 80% of them present only once. The chain employs TRBV5-1 and TRBJ1-3; no definite D call. The TCR sequence derives from a human donor with chronic lymphocytic leukemia. Sample: PBMCs, taken after 12 months of ibrutinib treatment. CDR3 nucleotides: TGCGCCAGCAGCTCTACGGTCACTGGAAACACCATATATTTT. This encodes CASSSTVTGNTIYF.